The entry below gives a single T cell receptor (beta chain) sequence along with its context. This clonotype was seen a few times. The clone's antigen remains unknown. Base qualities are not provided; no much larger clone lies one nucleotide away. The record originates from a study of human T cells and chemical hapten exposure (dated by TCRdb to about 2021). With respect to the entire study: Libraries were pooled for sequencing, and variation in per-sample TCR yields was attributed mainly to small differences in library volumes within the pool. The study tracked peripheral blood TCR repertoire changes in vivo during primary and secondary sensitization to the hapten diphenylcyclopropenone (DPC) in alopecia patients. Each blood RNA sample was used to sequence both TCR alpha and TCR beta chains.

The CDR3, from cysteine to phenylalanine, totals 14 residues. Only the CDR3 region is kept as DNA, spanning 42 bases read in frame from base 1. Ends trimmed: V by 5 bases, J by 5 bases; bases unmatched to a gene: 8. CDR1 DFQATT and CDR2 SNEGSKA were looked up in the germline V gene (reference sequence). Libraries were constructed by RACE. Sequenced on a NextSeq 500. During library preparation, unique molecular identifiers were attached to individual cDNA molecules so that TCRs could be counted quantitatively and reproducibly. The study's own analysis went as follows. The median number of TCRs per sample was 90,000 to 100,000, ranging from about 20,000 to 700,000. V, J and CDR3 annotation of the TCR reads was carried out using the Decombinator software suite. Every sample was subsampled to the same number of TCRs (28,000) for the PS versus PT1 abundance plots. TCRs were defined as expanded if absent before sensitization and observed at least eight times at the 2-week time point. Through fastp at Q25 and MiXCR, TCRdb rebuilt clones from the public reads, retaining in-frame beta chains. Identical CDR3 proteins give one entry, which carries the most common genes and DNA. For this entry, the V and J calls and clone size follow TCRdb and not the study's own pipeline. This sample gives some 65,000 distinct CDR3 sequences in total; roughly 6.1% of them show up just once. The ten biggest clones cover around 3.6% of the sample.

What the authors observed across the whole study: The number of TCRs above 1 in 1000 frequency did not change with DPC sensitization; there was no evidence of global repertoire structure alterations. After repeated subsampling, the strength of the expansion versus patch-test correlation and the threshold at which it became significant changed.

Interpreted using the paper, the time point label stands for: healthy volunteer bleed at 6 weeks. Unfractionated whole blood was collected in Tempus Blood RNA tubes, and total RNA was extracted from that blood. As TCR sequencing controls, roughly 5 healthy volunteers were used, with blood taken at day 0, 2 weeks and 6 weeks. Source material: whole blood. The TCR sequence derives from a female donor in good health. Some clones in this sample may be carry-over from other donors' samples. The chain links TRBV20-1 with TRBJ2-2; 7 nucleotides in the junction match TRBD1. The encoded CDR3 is CSACDRAETGELFF. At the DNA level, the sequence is TGCAGTGCTTGTGACAGGGCAGAGACCGGGGAGCTGTTTTTT.